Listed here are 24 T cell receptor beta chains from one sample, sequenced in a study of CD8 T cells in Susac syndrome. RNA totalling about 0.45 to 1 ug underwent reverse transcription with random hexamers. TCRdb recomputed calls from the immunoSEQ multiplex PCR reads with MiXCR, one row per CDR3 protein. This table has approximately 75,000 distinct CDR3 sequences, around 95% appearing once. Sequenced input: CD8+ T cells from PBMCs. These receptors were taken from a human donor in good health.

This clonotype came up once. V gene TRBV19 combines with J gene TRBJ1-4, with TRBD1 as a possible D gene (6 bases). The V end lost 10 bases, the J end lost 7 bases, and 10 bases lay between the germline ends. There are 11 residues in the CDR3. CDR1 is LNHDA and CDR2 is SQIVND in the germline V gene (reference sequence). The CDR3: CATRGGEKLFF. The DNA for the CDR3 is TGTGCCACCCGAGGGGGTGAAAAACTGTTTTTT.

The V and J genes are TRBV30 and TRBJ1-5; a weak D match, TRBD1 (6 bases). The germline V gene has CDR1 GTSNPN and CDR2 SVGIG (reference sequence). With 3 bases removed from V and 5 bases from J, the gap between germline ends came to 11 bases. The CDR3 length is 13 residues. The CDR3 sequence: CAWSSTGHQPQHF. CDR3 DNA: TGTGCCTGGAGCTCGACAGGACATCAGCCCCAGCATTTT.

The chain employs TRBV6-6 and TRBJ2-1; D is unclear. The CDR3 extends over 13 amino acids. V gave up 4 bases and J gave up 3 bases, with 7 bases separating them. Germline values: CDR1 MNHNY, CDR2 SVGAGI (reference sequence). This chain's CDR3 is CASSWLGYNEQFF. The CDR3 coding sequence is TGTGCCAGCAGTTGGCTCGGCTACAATGAGCAGTTCTTC.

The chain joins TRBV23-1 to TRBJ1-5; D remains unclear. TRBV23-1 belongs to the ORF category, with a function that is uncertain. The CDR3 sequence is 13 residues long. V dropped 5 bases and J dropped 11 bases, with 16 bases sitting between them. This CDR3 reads CASSKTGVPTQHF. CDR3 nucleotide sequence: TGCGCCAGCAGTAAAACTGGGGTTCCGACCCAGCATTTT.

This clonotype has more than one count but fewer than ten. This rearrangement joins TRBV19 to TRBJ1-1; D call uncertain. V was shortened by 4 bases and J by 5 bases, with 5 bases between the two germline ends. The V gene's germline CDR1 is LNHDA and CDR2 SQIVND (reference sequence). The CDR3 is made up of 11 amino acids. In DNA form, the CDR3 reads TGTGCCAGTAGTACGGGGACTGAAGCTTTCTTT. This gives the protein CASSTGTEAFF.

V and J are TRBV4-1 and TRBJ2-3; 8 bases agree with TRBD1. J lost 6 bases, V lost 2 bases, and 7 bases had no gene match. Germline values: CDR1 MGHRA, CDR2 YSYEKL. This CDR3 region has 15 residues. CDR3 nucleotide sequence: TGCGCCAGCAGCCAAACCGGACAGGGCGTGGATACGCAGTATTTT. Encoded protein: CASSQTGQGVDTQYF.

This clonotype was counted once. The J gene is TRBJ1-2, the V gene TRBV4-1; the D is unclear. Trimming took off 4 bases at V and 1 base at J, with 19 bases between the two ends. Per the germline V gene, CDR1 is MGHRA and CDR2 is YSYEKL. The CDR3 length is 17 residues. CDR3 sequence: CASSLRSLTRDNYGYTF. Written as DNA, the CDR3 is TGCGCCAGCAGCCTAAGATCCCTCACGCGGGATAACTATGGCTACACCTTC.

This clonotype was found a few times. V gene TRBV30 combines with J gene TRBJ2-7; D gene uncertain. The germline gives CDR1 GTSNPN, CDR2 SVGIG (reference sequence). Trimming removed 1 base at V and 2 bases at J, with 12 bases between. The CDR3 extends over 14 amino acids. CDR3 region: CAWSELGFPYEQYF. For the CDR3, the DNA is TGTGCCTGGAGTGAACTCGGGTTTCCCTACGAGCAGTACTTC.

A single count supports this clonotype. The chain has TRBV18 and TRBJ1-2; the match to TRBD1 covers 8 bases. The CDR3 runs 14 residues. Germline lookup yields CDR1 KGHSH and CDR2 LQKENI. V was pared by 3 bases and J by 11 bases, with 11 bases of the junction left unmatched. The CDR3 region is CASSPPFGQGQYTF. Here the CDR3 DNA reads TGTGCCAGCTCACCTCCGTTCGGACAGGGACAATACACCTTC.

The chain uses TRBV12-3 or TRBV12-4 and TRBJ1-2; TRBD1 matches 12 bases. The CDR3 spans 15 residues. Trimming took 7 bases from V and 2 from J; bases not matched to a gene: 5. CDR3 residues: CASTQGTGGNYGYTF. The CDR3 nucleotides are TGTGCCAGCACCCAGGGGACAGGGGGCAACTATGGCTACACCTTC.

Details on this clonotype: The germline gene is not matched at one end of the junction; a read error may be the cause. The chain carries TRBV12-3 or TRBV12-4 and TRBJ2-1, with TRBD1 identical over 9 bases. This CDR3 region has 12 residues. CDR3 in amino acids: CASSPPGQGIVF. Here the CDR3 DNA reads TGTGCCAGCAGTCCCCCGGGACAGGGTATTGTCTTC.

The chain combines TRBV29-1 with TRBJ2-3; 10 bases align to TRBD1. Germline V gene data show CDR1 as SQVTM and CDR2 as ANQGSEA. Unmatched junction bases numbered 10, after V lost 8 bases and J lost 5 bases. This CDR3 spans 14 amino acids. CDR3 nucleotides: TGCAGCCTCCTGACAGGGGGCCGTAGAGATACGCAGTATTTT. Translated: CSLLTGGRRDTQYF.

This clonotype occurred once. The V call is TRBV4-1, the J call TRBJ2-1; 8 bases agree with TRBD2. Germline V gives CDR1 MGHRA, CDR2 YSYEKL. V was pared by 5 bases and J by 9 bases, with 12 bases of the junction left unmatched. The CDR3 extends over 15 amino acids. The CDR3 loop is CASSKAASGLGEQFF. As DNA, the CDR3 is TGCGCCAGCAGCAAGGCGGCTAGCGGGTTGGGTGAGCAGTTCTTC.

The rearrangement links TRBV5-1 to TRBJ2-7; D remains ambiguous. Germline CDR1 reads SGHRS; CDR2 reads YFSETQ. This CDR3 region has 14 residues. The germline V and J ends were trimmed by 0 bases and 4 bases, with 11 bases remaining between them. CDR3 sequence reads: CASSLAGSTYEQYV. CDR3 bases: TGCGCCAGCAGCTTGGCTGGGTCTACTTACGAGCAGTACGTC.

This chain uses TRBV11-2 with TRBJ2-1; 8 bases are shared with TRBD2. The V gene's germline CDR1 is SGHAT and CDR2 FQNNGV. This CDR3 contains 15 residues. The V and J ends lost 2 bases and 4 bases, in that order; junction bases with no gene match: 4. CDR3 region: CASSLKAGDYNEQFF. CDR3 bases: TGTGCCAGCAGCTTAAAAGCGGGGGATTACAATGAGCAGTTCTTC. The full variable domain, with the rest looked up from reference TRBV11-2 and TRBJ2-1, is EAGVAQSPRYKIIEKRQSVAFWCNPISGHATLYWYQQILGQGPKLLIQFQNNGVVDDSQLPKDRFSAERLKGVDSTLKIQPAKLEDSAVYLCASSLKAGDYNEQFFGPGTRLTVL.

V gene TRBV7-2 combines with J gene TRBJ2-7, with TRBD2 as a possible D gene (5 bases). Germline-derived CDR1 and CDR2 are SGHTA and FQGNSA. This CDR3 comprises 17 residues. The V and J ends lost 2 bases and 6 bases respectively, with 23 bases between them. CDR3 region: CASSLRGEVTTPFEQYF. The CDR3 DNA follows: TGTGCCAGCAGCTTAAGAGGCGAGGTGACTACTCCTTTCGAGCAGTACTTC.

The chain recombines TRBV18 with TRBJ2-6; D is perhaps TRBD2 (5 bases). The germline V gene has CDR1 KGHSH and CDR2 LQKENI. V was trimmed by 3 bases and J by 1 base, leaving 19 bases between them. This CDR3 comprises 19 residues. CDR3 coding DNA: TGTGCCAGCTCACCGCTCAACTTAGGAGGCTTTTCTGGGGCCAACGTCCTGACTTTC. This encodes CASSPLNLGGFSGANVLTF. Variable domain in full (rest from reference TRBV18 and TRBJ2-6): NAGVMQNPRHLVRRRGQEARLRCSPMKGHSHVYWYRQLPEEGLKFMVYLQKENIIDESGMPKERFSAEFPKEGPSILRIQQVVRGDSAAYFCASSPLNLGGFSGANVLTFGAGSRLTVL.

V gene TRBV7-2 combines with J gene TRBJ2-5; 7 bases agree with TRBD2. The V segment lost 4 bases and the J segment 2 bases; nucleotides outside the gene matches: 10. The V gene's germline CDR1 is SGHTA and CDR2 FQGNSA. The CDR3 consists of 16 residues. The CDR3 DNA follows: TGTGCCAGCAGCTCCGCGGGGGTTGGAGGGCAAGAGACCCAGTACTTC. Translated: CASSSAGVGGQETQYF.

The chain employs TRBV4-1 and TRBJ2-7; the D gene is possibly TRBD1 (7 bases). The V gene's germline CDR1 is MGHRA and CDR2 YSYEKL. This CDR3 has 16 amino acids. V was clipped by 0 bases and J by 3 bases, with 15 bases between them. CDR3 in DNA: TGCGCCAGCAGCCAAGAGGAGGGGACAGAAAACTACGAGCAGTACTTC. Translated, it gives CASSQEEGTENYEQYF.

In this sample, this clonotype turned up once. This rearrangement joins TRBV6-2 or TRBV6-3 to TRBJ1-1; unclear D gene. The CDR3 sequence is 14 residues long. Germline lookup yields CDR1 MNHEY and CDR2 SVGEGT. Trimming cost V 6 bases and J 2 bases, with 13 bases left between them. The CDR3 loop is CASSLFGVNTEAFF. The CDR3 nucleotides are TGTGCCAGCAGCCTGTTCGGGGTCAACACTGAAGCTTTCTTT.

CDR3 nucleotides: TGTGCCAGCAGCCAAGAGCTCCCATCTAACTATGGCTACACCTTC. Translating it yields CASSQELPSNYGYTF. The rearrangement links TRBV3-1 to TRBJ1-2; no clear D gene. Germline lookup yields CDR1 LGHDT and CDR2 YNNKEL (reference sequence). The germline V and J ends were trimmed by 0 bases and 0 bases, with 8 bases remaining between them. The CDR3 length is 15 residues.

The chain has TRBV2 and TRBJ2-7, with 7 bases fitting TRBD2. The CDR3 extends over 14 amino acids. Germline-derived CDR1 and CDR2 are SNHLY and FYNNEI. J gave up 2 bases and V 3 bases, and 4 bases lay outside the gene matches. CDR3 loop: CASSDGTNPYEQYF. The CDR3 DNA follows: TGTGCCAGCAGTGATGGGACTAACCCCTACGAGCAGTACTTC.

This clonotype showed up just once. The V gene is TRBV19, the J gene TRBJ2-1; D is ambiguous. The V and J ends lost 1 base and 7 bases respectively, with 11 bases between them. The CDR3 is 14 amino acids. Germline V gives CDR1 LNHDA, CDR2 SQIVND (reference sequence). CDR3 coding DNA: TGTGCCAGTAGTATAGGGGTGACTTGGAATGAGCAGTTCTTC. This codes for CASSIGVTWNEQFF.

CDR3 nucleotides: TGCAGCCTGGGCGGACAGGGGGCCACTGAAGCTTTCTTT. Translation: CSLGGQGATEAFF. The chain carries TRBV29-1 and TRBJ1-1; 11 bases match TRBD1. The V segment lost 8 bases and the J segment 4 bases; nucleotides outside the gene matches: 6. The CDR3 runs 13 residues. Per the germline V gene, CDR1 is SQVTM and CDR2 is ANQGSEA.